This passage covers 10 T cell receptor beta chains from one sample sequenced in a study of T cell responses to AZD1222 COVID-19 vaccine (dated by TCRdb to the early 2020s). Libraries came from the immunoSEQ multiplex PCR assay. TCRdb retrieved this table from immuneACCESS and kept in-frame rearrangements only. Not all clones are present; in checked studies, unresolved V genes account for under half, and no reason is known for the remainder. This sample is represented by about 110,000 clones; about 90% of them were singletons. The leading ten clones occupy 6.5% to 10% of the sample. What the time point label conveys for this sample: about 28 days (+/-7) after the second vaccine dose. The source material was peripheral blood, sampled 28 days after the second AZD1222 dose. The source of these receptors is an adult who received the AZD1222 COVID-19 vaccine.

CDR3 nucleotides: TGTGCCACCAGTGATGGGACAGAGGGCTGGGCTTTCTTT. It translates to CATSDGTEGWAFF. The V call is TRBV24-1, the J call TRBJ1-1, with 7 bases that match TRBD1. CDR1 and CDR2 from the germline V gene are KGHDR and SFDVKD. This CDR3 has 13 amino acids. The junction had 8 bases not matched to a gene; V was cut back by 3 bases and J by 11 bases.

This clone appeared a few times. The V gene is TRBV6-5, the J gene TRBJ1-2; 7 bases fit TRBD1. Germline trimming cut 5 bases from V and 7 bases from J; bases unmatched to any gene: 7. This CDR3 is 13 amino acids long. The V gene's germline CDR1 is MNHEY and CDR2 SVGAGI. DNA for the CDR3: TGTGCCAGCAGTCGAGGGGGCGCATCTGGCTACACCTTC. Its protein product is CASSRGGASGYTF.

The V and J genes are TRBV12-3 or TRBV12-4 and TRBJ2-7; D may correspond to TRBD1 or TRBD2 (5 bases each). With 8 bases removed from V and 0 bases from J, the gap between germline ends came to 5 bases. The length of the CDR3 is 11 residues. In nucleotides, the CDR3 is TGTGCCAGCGGGACCTCCTACGAGCAGTACTTC. The encoded protein is CASGTSYEQYF.

CDR3 amino acids: CSASGTPAEQFF. Written as DNA, the CDR3 is TGCAGTGCTAGTGGGACCCCCGCCGAGCAGTTCTTC. V gene TRBV20-1 combines with J gene TRBJ2-1, with D perhaps matching TRBD1 or TRBD2 (5 bases each). CDR3 length: 12 residues. The V gene lost 3 bases and the J gene lost 10 bases, with 13 bases spanning the gap. Germline V gives CDR1 DFQATT, CDR2 SNEGSKA (reference sequence).

The CDR3 DNA reads as TGTGCCAGCAGTTACGACAGGGCTGGAAACACCATATATTTT. Translating it yields CASSYDRAGNTIYF. This chain connects TRBV6-5 to TRBJ1-3; 7 nucleotides align to TRBD1. The V gene's germline CDR1 is MNHEY and CDR2 SVGAGI. CDR3 size: 14 residues. V trimming: 2 bases; J trimming: 2 bases; junction bases outside the gene matches: 0.

The chain combines TRBV24-1 with TRBJ2-1; D possibly uses TRBD1 or TRBD2 (5 bases each). Germline V CDR1 and CDR2: KGHDR, SFDVKD. With 1 base removed from V and 7 bases from J, the gap between germline ends came to 13 bases. The CDR3 is 15 amino acids. CDR3: CATSDFGTPWNEQFF. CDR3 in DNA: TGTGCCACCAGTGATTTCGGGACCCCATGGAATGAGCAGTTCTTC.

The chain carries TRBV5-1 and TRBJ2-1; 10 bases are shared with TRBD2. Germline trimming cut 2 bases from V and 7 bases from J; bases unmatched to any gene: 3. This CDR3 has 14 amino acids. Germline loops: CDR1 SGHRS, CDR2 YFSETQ. CDR3 residues: CASSLSLAGNEQFF. The CDR3 DNA reads TGCGCCAGCAGCTTATCACTAGCGGGGAATGAGCAGTTCTTC. The whole variable domain, remainder taken from reference TRBV5-1 and TRBJ2-1, is KAGVTQTPRYLIKTRGQQVTLSCSPISGHRSVSWYQQTPGQGLQFLFEYFSETQRNKGNFPGRFSGRQFSNSRSEMNVSTLELGDSALYLCASSLSLAGNEQFFGPGTRLTVL.

This clone was seen only once. The rearrangement uses TRBV9 and TRBJ2-7; D may match TRBD1 or TRBD2 (5 bases each). This CDR3 is built from 15 residues. Germline V lookup: CDR1 SGDLS, CDR2 YYNGEE. The ends were cut back, 0 bases at V and 3 bases at J, with 13 bases in the middle. The CDR3 here is CASSVGRGRDYEQYF. The CDR3 nucleotides read TGTGCCAGCAGCGTAGGCCGGGGCAGAGACTACGAGCAGTACTTC.

V and J are TRBV19 and TRBJ2-7; maybe TRBD1 (6 bases). Trimming removed 3 bases from V and 2 bases from J, with 8 bases in between. Per germline, CDR1 LNHDA and CDR2 SQIVND (reference sequence). The CDR3 covers 13 residues. CDR3 protein: CASSIGTPYEQYF. The CDR3 nucleotides are TGTGCCAGTAGTATCGGGACACCCTACGAGCAGTACTTC.

The chain couples TRBV18 to TRBJ2-3, with D tentatively TRBD1 or TRBD2 (5 bases each). V was trimmed by 4 bases and J by 7 bases, leaving 18 bases between them. CDR1 is KGHSH and CDR2 is LQKENI in the germline V gene. This CDR3 is 15 amino acids long. The CDR3 is CASSRGAGMVNTQYF. CDR3 bases: TGTGCCAGCTCACGGGGAGCAGGGATGGTGAATACGCAGTATTTT. The complete variable domain, with remaining parts taken from reference TRBV18 and TRBJ2-3, reads NAGVMQNPRHLVRRRGQEARLRCSPMKGHSHVYWYRQLPEEGLKFMVYLQKENIIDESGMPKERFSAEFPKEGPSILRIQQVVRGDSAAYFCASSRGAGMVNTQYFGPGTRLTVL.